The clone carrying this TCR beta chain was counted a single time. The V and J ends lost 3 bases and 7 bases, in that order; junction bases with no gene match: 6. The CDR3 has 13 amino acids. Germline V lookup: CDR1 SEHNR, CDR2 FQNEAQ (reference sequence). In the original analysis: The assay estimated nucleated cells by amplifying reference gene primers. Measured with immunoSEQ multiplex PCR; TCRdb has only the in-frame clones, and not every one. The D gene and trimming were derived from the DNA, and the V and J assignments and clone size from that table. The sample shows some 150,000 clones, 85% to 90% of them seen only once. This entry comes from a study of blood T cell repertoires in COVID-19. Study at large: COVID-19 samples, acute and convalescent, were from the United States, Italy and Spain. PBMCs, B-cell-depleted T cells, or T cells were the source of the cDNA or gDNA that made up the material.

Specimen: peripheral blood. V gene TRBV7-9 combines with J gene TRBJ2-7; 7 bases agree with TRBD2. The TCR originated in a human donor in a cohort sampled during active COVID-19. CDR3 sequence: CASSFGGNREQYF. The DNA of the CDR3 is TGTGCCAGCAGCTTCGGGGGGAATCGGGAGCAGTACTTC.